This T cell receptor beta chain originates from a study of T cells after yellow fever vaccination. One entry per CDR3 protein, called by TCRdb with MiXCR from the 5' RACE reads. The table records about 260,000 distinct CDR3 sequences, 10% to 15% of them present only once. This CDR3 is built from 15 residues. The V gene lost 0 bases and the J gene lost 2 bases, with 8 bases spanning the gap. Germline V gene sequence: CDR1 LGHDT, CDR2 YNNKEL (reference sequence). The sequence came from a man aged 30 to 39 who received the YFV17D yellow fever vaccine. The starting material was CD4+ T cells sorted from PBMCs, obtained 45 days after the yellow fever booster vaccination. The V call is TRBV3-1, the J call TRBJ2-1; unclear D gene. The CDR3 DNA reads TGTGCCAGCAGCCAAGAGAGTTTCCCCTACAATGAGCAGTTCTTC. Protein: CASSQESFPYNEQFF.